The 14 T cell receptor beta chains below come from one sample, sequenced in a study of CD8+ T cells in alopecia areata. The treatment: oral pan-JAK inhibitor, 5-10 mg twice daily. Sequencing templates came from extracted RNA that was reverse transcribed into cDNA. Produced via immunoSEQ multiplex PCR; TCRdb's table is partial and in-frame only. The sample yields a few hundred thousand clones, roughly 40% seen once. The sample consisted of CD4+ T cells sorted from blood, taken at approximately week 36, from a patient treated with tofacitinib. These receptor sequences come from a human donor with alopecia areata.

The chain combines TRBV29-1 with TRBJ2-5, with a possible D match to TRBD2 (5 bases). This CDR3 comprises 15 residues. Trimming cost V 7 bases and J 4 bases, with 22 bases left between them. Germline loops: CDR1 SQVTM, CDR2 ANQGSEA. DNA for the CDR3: TGCAGCGCCCAACTCAGGTCGGGAATGTTAGAGACCCAGTACTTC. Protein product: CSAQLRSGMLETQYF.

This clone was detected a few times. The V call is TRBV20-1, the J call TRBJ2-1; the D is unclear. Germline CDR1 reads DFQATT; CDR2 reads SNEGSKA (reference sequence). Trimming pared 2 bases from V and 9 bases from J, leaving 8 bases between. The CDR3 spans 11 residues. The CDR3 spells CSARINFEQFF. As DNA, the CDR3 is TGCAGTGCTAGAATCAATTTTGAGCAGTTCTTC.

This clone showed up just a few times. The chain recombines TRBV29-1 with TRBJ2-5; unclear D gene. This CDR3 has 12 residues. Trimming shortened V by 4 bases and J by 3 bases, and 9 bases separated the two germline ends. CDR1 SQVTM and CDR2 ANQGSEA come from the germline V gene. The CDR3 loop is CSVAWVEETQYF. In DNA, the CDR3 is TGCAGCGTTGCTTGGGTAGAAGAGACCCAGTACTTC.

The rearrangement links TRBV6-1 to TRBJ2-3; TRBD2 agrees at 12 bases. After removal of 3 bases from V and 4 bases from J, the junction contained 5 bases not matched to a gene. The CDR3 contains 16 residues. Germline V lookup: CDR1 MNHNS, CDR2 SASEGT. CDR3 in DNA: TGTGCCAGCAGTGACAGACTAGCGGGAGAACCAGATACGCAGTATTTT. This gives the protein CASSDRLAGEPDTQYF.

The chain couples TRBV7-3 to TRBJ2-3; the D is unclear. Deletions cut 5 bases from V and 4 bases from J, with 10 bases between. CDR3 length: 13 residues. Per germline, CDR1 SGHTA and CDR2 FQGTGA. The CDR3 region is CASSGNRADTQYF. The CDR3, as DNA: TGTGCCAGCAGCGGCAACAGAGCAGATACGCAGTATTTT.

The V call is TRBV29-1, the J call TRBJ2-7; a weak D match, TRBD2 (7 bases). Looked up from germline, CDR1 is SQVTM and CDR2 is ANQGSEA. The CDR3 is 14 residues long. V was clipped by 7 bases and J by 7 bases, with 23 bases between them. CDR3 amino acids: CSAQPGGGAYEQYF. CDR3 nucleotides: TGCAGCGCCCAACCCGGAGGGGGGGCGTATGAGCAGTACTTC.

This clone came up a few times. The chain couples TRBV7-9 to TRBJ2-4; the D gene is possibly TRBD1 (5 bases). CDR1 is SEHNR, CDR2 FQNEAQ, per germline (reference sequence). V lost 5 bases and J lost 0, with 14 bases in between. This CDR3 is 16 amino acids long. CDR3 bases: TGTGCCAGCAGCGATACAGGAGTTCTAGCCAAAAACATTCAGTACTTC. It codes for CASSDTGVLAKNIQYF. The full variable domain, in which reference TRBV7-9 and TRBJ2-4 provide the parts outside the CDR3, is DTGVSQNPRHKITKRGQNVTFRCDPISEHNRLYWYRQTLGQGPEFLTYFQNEAQLEKSRLLSDRFSAERPKGSFSTLEIQRTEQGDSAMYLCASSDTGVLAKNIQYFGAGTRLSVL.

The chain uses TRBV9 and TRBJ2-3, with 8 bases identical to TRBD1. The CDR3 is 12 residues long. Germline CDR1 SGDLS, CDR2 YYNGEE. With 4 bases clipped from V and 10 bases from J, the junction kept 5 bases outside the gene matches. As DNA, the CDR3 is TGTGCCAGCAGCCTCGAGACAGGGGCGCAGTATTTT. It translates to CASSLETGAQYF.

The CDR3 sequence: CATSRYPRSYNEQFF. The CDR3, as DNA: TGTGCCACCAGCAGATACCCCCGTTCCTACAATGAGCAGTTCTTC. This chain links TRBV15 with TRBJ2-1; D is undetermined. Trimming pared 2 bases from V and 1 base from J, leaving 9 bases between. The CDR3 covers 15 residues. Looked up from germline, CDR1 is LNHNV and CDR2 is YYDKDF (reference sequence).

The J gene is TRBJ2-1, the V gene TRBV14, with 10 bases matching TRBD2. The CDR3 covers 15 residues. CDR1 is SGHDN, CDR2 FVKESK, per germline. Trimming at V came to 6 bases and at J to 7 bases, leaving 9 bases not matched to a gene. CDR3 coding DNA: TGTGCCAGCAGGCAAACTAGCGGGAAGGTGAATGAGCAGTTCTTC. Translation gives CASRQTSGKVNEQFF.

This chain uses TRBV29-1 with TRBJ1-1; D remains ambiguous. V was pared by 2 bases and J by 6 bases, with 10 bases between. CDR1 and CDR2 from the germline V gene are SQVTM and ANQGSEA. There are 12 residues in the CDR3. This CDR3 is CSVERRAAEAFF. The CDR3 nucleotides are TGCAGCGTTGAAAGGCGGGCGGCTGAAGCTTTCTTT.

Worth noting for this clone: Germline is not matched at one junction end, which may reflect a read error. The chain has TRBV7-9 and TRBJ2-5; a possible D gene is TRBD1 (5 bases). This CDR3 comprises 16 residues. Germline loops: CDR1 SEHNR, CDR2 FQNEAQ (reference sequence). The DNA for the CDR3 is TGTGCCGGCAGCCCCCCTCGACGGACACAAGAGGAGACCCAGTACTTC. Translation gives CAGSPPRRTQEETQYF.

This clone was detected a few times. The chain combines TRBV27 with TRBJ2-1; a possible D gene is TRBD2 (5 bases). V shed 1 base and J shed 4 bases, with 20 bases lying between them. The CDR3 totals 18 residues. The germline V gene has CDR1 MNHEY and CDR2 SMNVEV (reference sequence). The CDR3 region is CASSLWVPGSPQYNEQFF. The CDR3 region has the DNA TGTGCCAGCAGTTTATGGGTACCGGGATCCCCTCAATACAATGAGCAGTTCTTC.

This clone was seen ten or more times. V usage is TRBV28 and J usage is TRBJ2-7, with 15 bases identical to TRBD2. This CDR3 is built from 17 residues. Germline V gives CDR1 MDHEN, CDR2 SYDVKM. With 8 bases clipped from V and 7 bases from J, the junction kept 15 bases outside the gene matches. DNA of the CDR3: TGTGCCAGCCACCGGACTAGCGGGAGGGCCAGTCCGGGTGAGCAGTACTTC. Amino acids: CASHRTSGRASPGEQYF. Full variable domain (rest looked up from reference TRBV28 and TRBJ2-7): DVKVTQSSRYLVKRTGEKVFLECVQDMDHENMFWYRQDPGLGLRLIYFSYDVKMKEKGDIPEGYSVSREKKERFSLILESASTNQTSMYLCASHRTSGRASPGEQYFGPGTRLTVT.